This T cell receptor (beta chain) was profiled in a study of control samples from healthy donors and cancer patients. Sequencing was performed with immunoSEQ multiplex PCR; in TCRdb, only in-frame clones are kept and a portion is missing. The table shows about 160,000 clones, with over 95% occurring only once. This CDR3 has 14 amino acids. Trimming stripped 5 bases from V and 7 bases from J, with 17 bases between. Germline loops: CDR1 PRHDT, CDR2 FYEKMQ (reference sequence). The source of this sequence is a woman aged 25 to 39 in good health. The chain recombines TRBV13 with TRBJ1-1; D call uncertain. The sequenced sample was blood. This CDR3 is CASSPRPGESEAFF. The CDR3 DNA sequence: TGTGCCAGCAGCCCACGGCCGGGAGAGAGTGAAGCTTTCTTT.